This T cell receptor (beta chain) was sequenced for a study of CD8+CD57+ T cells in acquired aplastic anemia. About the study: Sorted CD4+ and CD8+ cells yielded DNA averaging around 3 ug.

CDR1 SEHNR and CDR2 FQNEAQ come from the germline V gene (reference sequence). The CDR3 loop spans 16 amino acids. V was cut by 5 bases and J by 3 bases, with 20 bases left in between. This clonotype showed up just a few times. The antigen remains unidentified. Findings and caveats of the study: Both patients and controls carried the same twenty-nine CD8+ CDR3 sequences. Researchers reported that CD8+ Simpson's diversity was not significantly different in patients versus controls.

Those patients picked for sequencing had displayed CD8+CD57+ cell expansion on flow cytometry. Researchers used genomic DNA as the template to profile TCR beta VDJ and CDR3. From the reads, TCRdb called clonotypes with MiXCR, one entry per CDR3 protein. The sample records hundreds of thousands of distinct CDR3 sequences, over 25% being singletons. Sequenced sample: sorted CD4+, CD8+, or CD8+CD57+ T cells (not recorded which) from PBMCs. The origin of this receptor is a human donor with aplastic anemia. The rearrangement uses TRBV7-9 and TRBJ2-7; D perhaps matches TRBD2 (5 bases). The CDR3 loop is CASSQRLGNPYYEQYF. Here the CDR3 DNA reads TGTGCCAGCAGCCAAAGGCTCGGGAATCCCTACTACGAGCAGTACTTC.